Listed below are T cell receptor beta chains from one sample, sequenced in a study of technical replicates of blood from a handful of donors. Only in-frame clones appear in the TCRdb table, and some are missing; sequencing was by immunoSEQ multiplex PCR. The sample holds about 83,000 clones, just over 90% seen once. Sequenced material: T cells isolated from PBMCs. These receptor sequences come from a human donor in good health. Both conserved end residues are part of each CDR3. Each record gives: CDR3 DNA, CDR3 protein, clone size, J gene, D gene, V gene. A D gene is named only where the DNA matches it firmly. The listing skips clone size in some rows; elsewhere it reads once, few, many or a size class.

TGTGCCAGCAGCCACGGTGCAACTAATGAAAAACTGTTTTTT	CASSHGATNEKLFF	once	TRBJ1-4	.	TRBV5-4
TGCGCCAGCAAAAGGTCGGGACCAGGGGCGGCATCCTATAATTCACCCCTCCACTTT	CASKRSGPGAASYNSPLHF	.	TRBJ1-6	.	TRBV5-1
TGTGCCAGCAGCCTAGGGACAGCATATGGCTACACCTTC	CASSLGTAYGYTF	.	TRBJ1-2	TRBD1	TRBV11-2
TGTGCCAGCAGTGAAGCGGGCACTAACTATGGCTACACCTTC	CASSEAGTNYGYTF	.	TRBJ1-2	.	TRBV2
TGTGCCAGCAGCTTGGTCAGCGGGCGGGACGGGTACAATGAGCAGTTCTTC	CASSLVSGRDGYNEQFF	.	TRBJ2-1	.	TRBV11-2
TGCGCCAGCAGCCGCGATAGGACACACCGCAATCAGCCCCAGCATTTT	CASSRDRTHRNQPQHF	.	TRBJ1-5	.	TRBV4-1
TGCAGTGCTACACAAGAGACCCAGTACTTC	CSATQETQYF	.	TRBJ2-5	.	TRBV20-1
TGCGCCAGCAGCAAGAGACAGGGGGCGGACGGTGGCTACACCTTC	CASSKRQGADGGYTF	.	TRBJ1-2	TRBD1	TRBV5-1
TGCGCCAGCAGCCAAGAAGATAGCCCGGGACAGTATAATTCACCCCTCCACTTT	CASSQEDSPGQYNSPLHF	.	TRBJ1-6	TRBD1	TRBV4-1
TGTGCCAGCAGTTACTCGCGCGCGAACACCGGGGAGCTGTTTTTT	CASSYSRANTGELFF	.	TRBJ2-2	.	TRBV6-5
TGTGCCAGCAGCTTGACAGGGGACCCCTTCCAGCCCCAGCATTTT	CASSLTGDPFQPQHF	once	TRBJ1-5	TRBD1	TRBV7-2
TGTGCCAGCAGCTTACAGGGGGCAAACGAGCAGTACTTC	CASSLQGANEQYF	.	TRBJ2-7	TRBD1	TRBV7-3
TGTGCCAGCAGCTTAGATATAGCAGGGGCGTCCGAGCAGTACTTC	CASSLDIAGASEQYF	.	TRBJ2-7	.	TRBV11-2
TGTGCCAGCAGTTCCAGGGTTGTTGGGAACACTGAAGCTTTCTTT	CASSSRVVGNTEAFF	.	TRBJ1-1	.	TRBV6-1
TGTGCCAGCAGCCCCGGGACAGGGAACACTGAAGCTTTCTTT	CASSPGTGNTEAFF	.	TRBJ1-1	TRBD1	TRBV4-2
TGTGCCAGCAGTGACCGGGGACTAGCGGGGGGAGATGAGCAGTTCTTC	CASSDRGLAGGDEQFF	.	TRBJ2-1	TRBD2	TRBV6-4
TGTGCCAGCAGCTCCTCGGGGAGGGAGCAGCCCCAGCATTTT	CASSSSGREQPQHF	few	TRBJ1-5	.	TRBV7-9
TGTGCCAGCAGAGAAACAGGGGGCGGCAATCAGCCCCAGCATTTT	CASRETGGGNQPQHF	.	TRBJ1-5	TRBD1	TRBV6-5
TGTGCCAGCAGCGGGAGCAACACCATATATTTT	CASSGSNTIYF	.	TRBJ1-3	.	TRBV9
TGTGCCAGCAGCCACACTAGCGGGAGCAAATTTGGTAATGAGCAGTTCTTC	CASSHTSGSKFGNEQFF	.	TRBJ2-1	TRBD2	TRBV27
TGTGCCAGCAGCAACCGGGACAGGGGGCTCGGTGGCTACACCTTC	CASSNRDRGLGGYTF	.	TRBJ1-2	TRBD1	TRBV5-4
TGTGCCAGTAAAACCCGGGGGTACACCGGGGAGCTGTTTTTT	CASKTRGYTGELFF	.	TRBJ2-2	.	TRBV19
TGCGCCAGCAGCTTACTAGCGGGAGGCACAGATACGCAGTATTTT	CASSLLAGGTDTQYF	.	TRBJ2-3	TRBD2	TRBV5-1
TGTGCCAGCAGACAAGAGGGGTTGCGGGGTGAGCAGTTCTTC	CASRQEGLRGEQFF	.	TRBJ2-1	.	TRBV6-6
TGTGCCAGCAGTTTATCGGCGGGGGGTCTCACAGATACGCAGTATTTT	CASSLSAGGLTDTQYF	.	TRBJ2-3	TRBD2	TRBV27
TGTGCCAGCAGTGTCACCCGACAGGCAAGAGGGTATAGCAATCAGCCCCAGCATTTT	CASSVTRQARGYSNQPQHF	.	TRBJ1-5	.	TRBV6-1
TGTGCCAGCAGCTTAGCGTTGGGGACTAGCGGGGGGGCTTACAATGAGCAGTTCTTC	CASSLALGTSGGAYNEQFF	.	TRBJ2-1	TRBD2	TRBV7-8
TGTGCCAGCAGCTTGTATGGCTGGTCGGAAGCTTTCTTT	CASSLYGWSEAFF	.	TRBJ1-1	.	TRBV13
TGTGCTAGTGGTTTGGGACAGGTGAACTATGGCTACACCTTC	CASGLGQVNYGYTF	.	TRBJ1-2	.	TRBV12-5
TGTGCCAGTAGTGGGGGACTATCCTACGAGCAGTACTTC	CASSGGLSYEQYF	.	TRBJ2-7	TRBD2	TRBV19
TGTGCCAGCAGCCCGAGGGGCGGAACAGGGATCTCTGGAAACACCATATATTTT	CASSPRGGTGISGNTIYF	.	TRBJ1-3	.	TRBV4-2
TGTGCCAGCTCACCGTCGAGGACAGGGGGCACCCCAGAGAACACTGAAGCTTTCTTT	CASSPSRTGGTPENTEAFF	.	TRBJ1-1	TRBD1	TRBV18